This paragraph covers one TCR beta chain sequence. V shed 4 bases and J 3 bases; nucleotides not matched to a gene: 7. The CDR3 is 15 residues long. Germline assignment: CDR1 SGHTS and CDR2 YDEGEE. This entry belongs to a study of blood T cell repertoires in COVID-19. Study summary: T cells, B-cell-depleted T cells, or PBMCs supplied cDNA or gDNA.

Sequencing was performed with immunoSEQ multiplex PCR; in TCRdb, only in-frame clones are kept and a portion is missing. Of fewer than 250,000 clones listed, under 90% are singletons. Enrollees, roughly 18 to 89 years old, lived in around 23 US areas. Membership in each cohort depended on participant-reported clinical history. The chain joins TRBV5-8 to TRBJ2-3; TRBD2 agrees at 8 bases. This TCR was recovered from a woman aged 40-49 years who had been exposed to COVID-19. The sequenced sample was PBMCs or T cells enriched from blood (not recorded which). The CDR3 nucleotides are TGTGCCAGCAGCGCCGGGACTAGTTTTACAGATACGCAGTATTTT. Translation gives CASSAGTSFTDTQYF.